A selection of T cell receptor beta chains follows, all from one sample in a study of cytomegalovirus exposure and HLA in healthy donors. Some clones are missing from TCRdb's copy, which holds only in-frame ones; the method was immunoSEQ multiplex PCR. The sample holds about 300,000 clones; just over 85% are singletons and the top ten take 3.5% to 4.5%. Source material: PBMCs. These receptors came from a man aged 35 to 55 in good health and CMV-seropositive. The CDR3 runs from the conserved cysteine through the conserved F or W. The D gene is left open where the match is weak. Clone size appears in some rows only: once, few, many, or a class for an expanded clone.

v_gene	abundance	j_gene	d_gene	CDR3aa	CDR3nt
TRBV28	once	TRBJ1-5	TRBD1	CASVKFYRGSLVGSNQPQHF	TGTGCCAGCGTAAAGTTCTACAGGGGGAGTTTAGTAGGGAGCAATCAGCCCCAGCATTTT
TRBV10-3	.	TRBJ1-2	.	CAISELQGSHGYTF	TGTGCCATCAGTGAGTTACAGGGTTCACATGGCTACACCTTC
TRBV5-1	.	TRBJ2-5	TRBD2	CASSLASGTPGGTQYF	TGCGCCAGCAGCTTAGCTAGCGGGACCCCGGGGGGGACCCAGTACTTC
TRBV6-4	.	TRBJ1-1	.	CASSDSPGLRTEAFF	TGTGCCAGCAGTGACTCCCCAGGATTGCGAACTGAAGCTTTCTTT
TRBV5-5	.	TRBJ2-1	TRBD2	CASRLQWGAGGQSSYNEQFF	TGTGCCAGCCGACTTCAGTGGGGAGCGGGAGGCCAGAGCTCCTACAATGAGCAGTTCTTC
TRBV6-4	once	TRBJ2-4	.	CASSDEVLADKNIQYF	TGTGCCAGCAGTGATGAGGTACTAGCAGACAAAAACATTCAGTACTTC
TRBV19	once	TRBJ2-5	.	CASSMEGEGGTQYF	TGTGCCAGTAGTATGGAGGGGGAGGGAGGGACCCAGTACTTC
TRBV5-1	.	TRBJ2-3	.	CASSLGQDTQYF	TGCGCCAGCAGCCTCGGACAGGATACGCAGTATTTT
TRBV10-2	.	TRBJ2-5	TRBD1	CASSGTEIQETQYF	TGCGCCAGCAGCGGGACAGAGATCCAAGAGACCCAGTACTTC
TRBV27	few	TRBJ2-7	.	CASSSLSSGKPYEQYF	TGTGCCAGCAGTTCCTTGAGTAGCGGAAAACCCTACGAGCAGTACTTC
TRBV19	.	TRBJ1-1	.	CASSIGAGSYTEAFF	TGTGCCAGTAGTATAGGGGCAGGGTCATACACTGAAGCTTTCTTT
TRBV9	.	TRBJ2-1	TRBD2	CASSVDGGGPAGEQFF	TGTGCCAGCAGCGTAGATGGGGGAGGGCCGGCAGGTGAGCAGTTCTTC
TRBV15	.	TRBJ1-2	.	CATSRVGRAGGYTF	TGTGCCACCAGCAGAGTTGGCAGGGCCGGTGGCTACACCTTC